These 23 T cell receptor beta chains were all obtained from the same sample, sequenced in a study of blood T cell repertoires in COVID-19 (dated by TCRdb to 2020 to 2022). The library was prepared using the immunoSEQ multiplex PCR assay. TCRdb took this table from immuneACCESS and kept in-frame rearrangements with V and J called. Such tables lack part of the clones; where checked against another copy, unresolved V genes explain under half of the gap, and the rest is unexplained. The sample table shows roughly 380,000 clones, and roughly 87% are seen once. Of the sample, about 3.9% falls within the top ten clones. Material: peripheral blood. The receptors here all came from a woman aged 55-70 years with COVID-19, enrolled during active disease.

The V call is TRBV29-1, the J call TRBJ2-2, with TRBD2 matching 7 bases. CDR1 is SQVTM, CDR2 ANQGSEA, per germline. V was pared by 6 bases and J by 3 bases, with 4 bases of the junction left unmatched. This CDR3 contains 13 residues. The CDR3 sequence: CSVLAEYTGELFF. CDR3 bases: TGCAGCGTGCTAGCGGAGTACACCGGGGAGCTGTTTTTT.

This chain uses TRBV2 with TRBJ1-5, with D unclear. Trimming shortened V by 6 bases and J by 6 bases, and 18 bases separated the two germline ends. The germline V gene encodes CDR1 SNHLY and CDR2 FYNNEI. The CDR3 length is 15 residues. In DNA, the CDR3 is TGTGCCAGCAGGGAATCAGGAACGGAAGTTCAGCCCCAGCATTTT. Translated: CASRESGTEVQPQHF.

The V and J genes are TRBV19 and TRBJ1-6; the D is unclear. This CDR3 is built from 15 residues. Germline V gene sequence: CDR1 LNHDA, CDR2 SQIVND (reference sequence). The V gene lost 5 bases and the J gene lost 9 bases, with 17 bases spanning the gap. The chain's CDR3 is CASSSSLTAGSPLHF. The CDR3 DNA reads TGTGCCAGTAGTTCCTCGCTAACTGCGGGTTCACCCCTCCACTTT.

This clone was detected only once. This rearrangement joins TRBV9 to TRBJ2-1, with TRBD2 identical over 13 bases. V lost 2 bases and J lost 8; bases outside the gene matches: 4. This CDR3 has 15 amino acids. Germline-derived CDR1 and CDR2 are SGDLS and YYNGEE. CDR3 DNA: TGTGCCAGCAGCGTCAGAGGACTAGCGGGGGATGAGCAGTTCTTC. Translated: CASSVRGLAGDEQFF. Based on the CDR3 plus reference TRBV9 and TRBJ2-1, the full variable domain is DSGVTQTPKHLITATGQRVTLRCSPRSGDLSVYWYQQSLDQGLQFLIQYYNGEERAKGNILERFSAQQFPDLHSELNLSSLELGDSALYFCASSVRGLAGDEQFFGPGTRLTVL.

The V gene is TRBV5-4, the J gene TRBJ1-1, with D maybe TRBD1 (5 bases). CDR3 length: 14 residues. V was cut by 0 bases and J by 4 bases, with 10 bases left in between. Looked up from germline, CDR1 is SGHNT and CDR2 is YYREEE (reference sequence). The CDR3 coding sequence is TGTGCCAGCAGCTTGGGGGGGGGATCCACTGAAGCTTTCTTT. This translates into CASSLGGGSTEAFF.

The count of this clone is one. The chain is built from TRBV19 and TRBJ1-2; perhaps TRBD1 as D (6 bases). V gave up 11 bases and J gave up 4 bases, with 20 bases separating them. The CDR3 extends over 14 amino acids. Germline V gene lookup returns CDR1 LNHDA and CDR2 SQIVND (reference sequence). The CDR3 DNA reads as TGTGCCGAGGGGGAGGGACGGAAGTTCTATGGCTACACCTTC. This sequence encodes CAEGEGRKFYGYTF. The complete variable domain, with remaining parts taken from reference TRBV19 and TRBJ1-2, reads DGGITQSPKYLFRKEGQNVTLSCEQNLNHDAMYWYRQDPGQGLRLIYYSQIVNDFQKGDIAEGYSVSREKKESFPLTVTSAQKNPTAFYLCAEGEGRKFYGYTFGSGTRLTVV.

The CDR3 bases are TGTGCCAGCAGTGATTTTGGAGGGAACACTGAAGCTTTCTTT. Its protein product is CASSDFGGNTEAFF. The chain uses TRBV2 and TRBJ1-1; D unresolved. There are 14 residues in the CDR3. Trimming removed 3 bases at V and 1 base at J, with 9 bases between. CDR1 and CDR2 (germline): SNHLY, FYNNEI.

Remarks on this clone: The same CDR3 is also encoded by other DNA sequences in this sample. The V call is TRBV18, the J call TRBJ1-4; D ambiguous. V lost 5 bases and J lost 0, with 7 bases in between. This CDR3 has 14 residues. In germline, CDR1 is KGHSH, CDR2 LQKENI. The CDR3 region has the DNA TGTGCCAGCTCAGAGGGCGCAACTAATGAAAAACTGTTTTTT. It is translated as CASSEGATNEKLFF.

V gene TRBV6-2 or TRBV6-3 combines with J gene TRBJ1-1; 7 positions agree with TRBD1. CDR1 and CDR2 from the germline V gene are MNHEY and SVGEGT. The CDR3 has 15 amino acids. Trimming cost V 2 bases and J 10 bases; bases outside gene matches: 13. CDR3 in amino acids: CASSYLGQDLNGAFF. Written as DNA, the CDR3 is TGTGCCAGCAGTTACCTTGGACAGGACCTTAACGGAGCTTTCTTT.

The V call is TRBV7-8, the J call TRBJ2-5; D is uncertain. Germline assignment: CDR1 SGHVS and CDR2 FQNEAQ. The CDR3 runs 17 residues. The V and J ends lost 5 bases and 0 bases respectively, with 19 bases between them. The CDR3 DNA sequence: TGTGCCAGCAGCGTACGTTCGGGTAACTTGTACCAAGAGACCCAGTACTTC. Translated, it gives CASSVRSGNLYQETQYF. Full variable domain (remainder filled in from reference TRBV7-8 and TRBJ2-5): GAGVSQSPRYKVAKRGQDVALRCDPISGHVSLFWYQQALGQGPEFLTYFQNEAQLDKSGLPSDRFFAERPEGSVSTLKIQRTQQEDSAVYLCASSVRSGNLYQETQYFGPGTRLLVL.

The rearrangement links TRBV5-6 to TRBJ2-7; no definite D call. The germline gives CDR1 SGHDT, CDR2 YYEEEE. Trimming took 0 bases from V and 3 from J, leaving 4 bases between them. CDR3 size: 12 residues. The CDR3 loop is CASSLERYEQYF. The CDR3 DNA sequence: TGTGCCAGCAGCTTGGAGCGCTACGAGCAGTACTTC.

The rearrangement uses TRBV9 and TRBJ1-1; 8 bases match TRBD1. V lost 4 bases and J lost 7; bases outside the gene matches: 6. This CDR3 has 13 amino acids. Germline CDR1 reads SGDLS; CDR2 reads YYNGEE. CDR3 in DNA: TGTGCCAGCAGCAGCAGGGGGCAAGGTGAAGCTTTCTTT. This encodes CASSSRGQGEAFF.

This chain joins TRBV5-1 and TRBJ1-1; 9 nucleotides align to TRBD1. The CDR3 spans 15 residues. Germline V gives CDR1 SGHRS, CDR2 YFSETQ. With 4 bases clipped from V and 5 bases from J, the junction kept 9 bases outside the gene matches. The CDR3 spells CASSRPGTGYTEAFF. CDR3 coding DNA: TGCGCCAGCAGCCGTCCCGGGACAGGGTATACTGAAGCTTTCTTT.

V gene TRBV20-1 combines with J gene TRBJ1-1; 12 bases are shared with TRBD1. This CDR3 is built from 16 residues. The germline V gene has CDR1 DFQATT and CDR2 SNEGSKA (reference sequence). The junction had 5 bases not matched to a gene; V was cut back by 3 bases and J by 0 bases. The CDR3: CSASMGTGGLNTEAFF. The CDR3 DNA reads TGCAGTGCTAGTATGGGGACAGGGGGCCTGAACACTGAAGCTTTCTTT.

The chain uses TRBV21-1 and TRBJ1-1; TRBD1 is taken as the D call from the table, unchecked against the DNA. TRBV21-1 is flagged as a pseudogene. This CDR3 is built from 16 residues. The CDR3 nucleotides read TGTGCCAGCAGCACCGGGACAGGCAAAATGAACACTGAAGCTTTCTTT. This translates into CASSTGTGKMNTEAFF.

The CDR3 coding sequence is TGCAGCGTCGGGACAGGAGGAAACACCATATATTTT. Protein sequence: CSVGTGGNTIYF. The rearrangement joins TRBV29-1 to TRBJ1-3, with 8 bases that match TRBD1. The V and J ends lost 6 bases and 4 bases, in that order; junction bases with no gene match: 2. This CDR3 spans 12 amino acids. Germline V lookup: CDR1 SQVTM, CDR2 ANQGSEA.

This chain connects TRBV7-2 to TRBJ2-7; tentatively, D is TRBD2 (6 bases). Looked up from germline, CDR1 is SGHTA and CDR2 is FQGNSA. The CDR3 covers 12 residues. Between the trimmed V and J ends, which lost 6 bases and 2 bases, there was a span of 8 bases. The CDR3 coding sequence is TGTGCCAGCAGTAGCGGAACCTACGAGCAGTACTTC. This codes for CASSSGTYEQYF.

The J gene is TRBJ1-2, the V gene TRBV19, with D perhaps TRBD1 (5 bases). There are 15 residues in the CDR3. The V end was cut by 2 bases, the J end by 0 bases, with 10 bases between. CDR1 and CDR2 from the germline V gene are LNHDA and SQIVND (reference sequence). The CDR3 bases are TGTGCCAGTAGTATAAGCCAGGGCGCTAACTATGGCTACACCTTC. Amino acid sequence: CASSISQGANYGYTF.

The V gene is TRBV27, the J gene TRBJ1-2; D unclear. Trimming removed 5 bases at V and 3 bases at J, with 13 bases between. CDR1 and CDR2 (germline): MNHEY, SMNVEV (reference sequence). CDR3 length: 14 amino acids. The CDR3 DNA reads TGTGCCAGCAGTGACGTGCGTCGGGACTATGGCTACACCTTC. Translated, it gives CASSDVRRDYGYTF.

The chain employs TRBV12-5 and TRBJ2-3, with TRBD2 matching over 15 bases. The CDR3 is made up of 16 amino acids. Germline CDR1 and CDR2: LGHNT and FRNRAP. The ends lost 5 bases at V and 5 bases at J; junction bases unmatched: 5. The CDR3 nucleotides read TGTGCTAGTGGTCTAGGACTAGCGGGGGGGGGAGATACGCAGTATTTT. Its translation is CASGLGLAGGGDTQYF.

This chain joins TRBV6-6 and TRBJ1-6; no definite D call. CDR3 length: 14 residues. Trimming stripped 5 bases from V and 6 bases from J, with 11 bases between. Germline V gene data show CDR1 as MNHNY and CDR2 as SVGAGI (reference sequence). CDR3 sequence: CASSPEVLNSPLHF. The CDR3 nucleotides are TGTGCCAGCAGTCCTGAGGTTCTTAATTCACCCCTCCACTTT.

This chain uses TRBV6-2 or TRBV6-3 with TRBJ2-3, with 9 nucleotides matching TRBD1. Trimming at V came to 4 bases and at J to 2 bases, leaving 7 bases not matched to a gene. The germline V gene encodes CDR1 MNHEY and CDR2 SVGEGT. The CDR3 sequence is 16 residues long. The CDR3 protein is CASSWTQGAPTDTQYF. The CDR3 DNA sequence: TGTGCCAGCAGTTGGACACAGGGGGCACCCACAGATACGCAGTATTTT.

The chain joins TRBV5-5 to TRBJ1-5, with D unresolved. The CDR3 consists of 15 residues. CDR1 is SGHKS, CDR2 YYEKEE, per germline (reference sequence). Trimming removed 0 bases at V and 0 bases at J, with 7 bases between. The CDR3 protein is CASSLGGGSNQPQHF. The CDR3 nucleotides read TGTGCCAGCAGCTTGGGGGGAGGTAGCAATCAGCCCCAGCATTTT. The whole variable domain, remainder taken from reference TRBV5-5 and TRBJ1-5, is DAGVTQSPTHLIKTRGQQVTLRCSPISGHKSVSWYQQVLGQGPQFIFQYYEKEERGRGNFPDRFSARQFPNYSSELNVNALLLGDSALYLCASSLGGGSNQPQHFGDGTRLSIL.